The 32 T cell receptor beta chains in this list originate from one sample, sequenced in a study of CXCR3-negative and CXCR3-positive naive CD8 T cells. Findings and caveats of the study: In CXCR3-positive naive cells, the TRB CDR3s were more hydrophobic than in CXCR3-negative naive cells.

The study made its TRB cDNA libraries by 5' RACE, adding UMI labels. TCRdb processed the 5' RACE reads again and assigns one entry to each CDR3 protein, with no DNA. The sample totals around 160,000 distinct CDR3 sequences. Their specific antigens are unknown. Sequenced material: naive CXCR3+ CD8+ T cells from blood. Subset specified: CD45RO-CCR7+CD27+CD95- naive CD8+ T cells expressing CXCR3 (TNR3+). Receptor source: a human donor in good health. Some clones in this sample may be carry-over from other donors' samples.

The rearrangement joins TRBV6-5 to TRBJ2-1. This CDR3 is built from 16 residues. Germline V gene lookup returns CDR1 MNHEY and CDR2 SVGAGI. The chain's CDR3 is CASSLSDRPSYNEQFF.

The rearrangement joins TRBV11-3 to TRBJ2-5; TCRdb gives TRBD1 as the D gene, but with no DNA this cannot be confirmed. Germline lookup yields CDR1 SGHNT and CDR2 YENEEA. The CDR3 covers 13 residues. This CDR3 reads CASSFRGQETQYF.

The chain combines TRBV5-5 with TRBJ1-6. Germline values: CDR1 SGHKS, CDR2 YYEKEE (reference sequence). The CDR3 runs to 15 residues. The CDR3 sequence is CASSSWTAYNSPLHF.

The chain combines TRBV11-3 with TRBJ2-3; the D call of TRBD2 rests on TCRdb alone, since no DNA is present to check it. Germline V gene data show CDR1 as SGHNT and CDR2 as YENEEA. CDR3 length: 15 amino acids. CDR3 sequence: CASSLLTSGSDTQYF.

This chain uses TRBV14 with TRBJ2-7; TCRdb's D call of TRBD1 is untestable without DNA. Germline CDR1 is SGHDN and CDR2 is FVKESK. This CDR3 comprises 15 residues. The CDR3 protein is CASSQLSATYTEQYF.

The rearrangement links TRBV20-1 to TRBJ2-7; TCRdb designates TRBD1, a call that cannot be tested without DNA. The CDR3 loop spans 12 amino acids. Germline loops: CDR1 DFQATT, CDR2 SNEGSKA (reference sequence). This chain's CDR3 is CSAAGQGYEQYF.

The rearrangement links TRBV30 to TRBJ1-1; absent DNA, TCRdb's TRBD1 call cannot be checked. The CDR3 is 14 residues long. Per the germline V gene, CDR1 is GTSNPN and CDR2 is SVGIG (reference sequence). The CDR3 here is CAWSVTAGGTEAFF. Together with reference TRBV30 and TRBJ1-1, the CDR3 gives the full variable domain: SQTIHQWPATLVQPVGSPLSLECTVEGTSNPNLYWYRQAAGRGLQLLFYSVGIGQISSEVPQNLSASRPQDRQFILSSKKLLLSDSGFYLCAWSVTAGGTEAFFGQGTRLTVV.

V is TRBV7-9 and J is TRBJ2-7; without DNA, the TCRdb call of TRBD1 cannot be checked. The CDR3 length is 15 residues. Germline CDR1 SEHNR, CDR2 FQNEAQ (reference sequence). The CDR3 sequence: CASLVGRDRSYEQYF.

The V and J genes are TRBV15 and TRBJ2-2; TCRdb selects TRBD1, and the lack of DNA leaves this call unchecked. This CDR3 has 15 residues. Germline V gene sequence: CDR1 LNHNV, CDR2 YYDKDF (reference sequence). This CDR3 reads CATSRGSGVPGEVFF.

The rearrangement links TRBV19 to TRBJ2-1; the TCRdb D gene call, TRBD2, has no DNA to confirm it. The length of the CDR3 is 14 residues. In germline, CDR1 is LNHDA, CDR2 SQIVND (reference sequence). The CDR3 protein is CASSIFSGGNEQFF.

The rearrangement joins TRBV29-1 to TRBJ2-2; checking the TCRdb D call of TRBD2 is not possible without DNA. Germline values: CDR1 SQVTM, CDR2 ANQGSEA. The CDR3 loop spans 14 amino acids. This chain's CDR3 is CSVPSGRAGGELFF.

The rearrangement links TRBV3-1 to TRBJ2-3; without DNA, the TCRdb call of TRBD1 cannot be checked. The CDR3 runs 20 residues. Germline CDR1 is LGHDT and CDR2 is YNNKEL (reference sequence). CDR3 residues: CASSLAGTAIEGLAADTQYF.

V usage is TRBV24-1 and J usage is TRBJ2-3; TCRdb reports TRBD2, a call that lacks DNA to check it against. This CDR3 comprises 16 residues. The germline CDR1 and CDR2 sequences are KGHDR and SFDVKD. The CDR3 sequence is CATSERAPGGTDTQYF.

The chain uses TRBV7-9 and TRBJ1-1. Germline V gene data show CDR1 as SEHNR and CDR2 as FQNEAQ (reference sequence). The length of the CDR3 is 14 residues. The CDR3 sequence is CASSLDPENTEGFF.

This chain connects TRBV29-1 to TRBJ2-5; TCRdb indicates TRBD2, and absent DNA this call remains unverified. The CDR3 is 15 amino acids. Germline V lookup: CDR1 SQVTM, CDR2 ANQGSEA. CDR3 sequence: CSVTGLAGGGETQYF.

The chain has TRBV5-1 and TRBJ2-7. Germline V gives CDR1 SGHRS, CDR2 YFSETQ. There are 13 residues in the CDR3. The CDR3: CASRKDSSYEQYF.

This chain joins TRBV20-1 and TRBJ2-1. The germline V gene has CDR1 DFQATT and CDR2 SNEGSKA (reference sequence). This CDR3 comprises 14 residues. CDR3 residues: CSARGFDTYNEQFF.

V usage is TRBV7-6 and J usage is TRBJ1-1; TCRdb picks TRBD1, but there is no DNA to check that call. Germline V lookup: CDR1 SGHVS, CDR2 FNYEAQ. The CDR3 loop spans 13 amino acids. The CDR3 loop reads CASSPSMGAGAFF.

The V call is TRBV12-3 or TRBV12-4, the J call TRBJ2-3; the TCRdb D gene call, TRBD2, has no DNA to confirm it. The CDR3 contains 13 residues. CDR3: CASKREDIVTQYF.

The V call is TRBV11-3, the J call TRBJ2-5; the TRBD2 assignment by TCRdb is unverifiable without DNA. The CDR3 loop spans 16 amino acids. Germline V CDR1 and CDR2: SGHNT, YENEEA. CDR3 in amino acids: CASSPTVSGRPETQYF.

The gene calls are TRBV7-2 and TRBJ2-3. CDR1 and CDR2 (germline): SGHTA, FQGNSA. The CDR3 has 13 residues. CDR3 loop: CASSIQAANTQYF.

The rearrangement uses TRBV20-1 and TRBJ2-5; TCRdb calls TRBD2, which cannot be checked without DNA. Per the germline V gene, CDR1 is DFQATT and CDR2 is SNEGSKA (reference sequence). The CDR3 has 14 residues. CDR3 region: CSAIILAGEMTQYF.

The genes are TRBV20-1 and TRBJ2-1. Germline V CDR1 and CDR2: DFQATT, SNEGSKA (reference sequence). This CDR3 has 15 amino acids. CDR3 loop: CSAIETEGLYNEQFF.

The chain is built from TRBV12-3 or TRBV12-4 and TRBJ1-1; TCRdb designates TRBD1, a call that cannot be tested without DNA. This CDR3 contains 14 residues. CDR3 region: CASSLVGQGALGSF.

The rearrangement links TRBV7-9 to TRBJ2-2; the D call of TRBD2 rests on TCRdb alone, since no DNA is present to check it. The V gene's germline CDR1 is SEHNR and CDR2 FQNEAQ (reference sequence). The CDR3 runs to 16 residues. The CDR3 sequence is CASRESVGANTGELFF.

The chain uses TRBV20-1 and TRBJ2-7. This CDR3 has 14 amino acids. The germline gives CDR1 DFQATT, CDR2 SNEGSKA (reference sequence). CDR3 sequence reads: CSARDHRHLYEQYF.

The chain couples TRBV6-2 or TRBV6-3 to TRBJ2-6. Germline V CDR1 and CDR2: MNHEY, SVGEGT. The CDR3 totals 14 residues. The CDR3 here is CASSHNSGANVLTF.

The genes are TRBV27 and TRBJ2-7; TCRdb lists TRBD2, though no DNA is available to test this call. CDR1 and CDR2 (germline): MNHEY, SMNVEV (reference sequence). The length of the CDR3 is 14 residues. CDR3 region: CASSTGGTSYEQYF.

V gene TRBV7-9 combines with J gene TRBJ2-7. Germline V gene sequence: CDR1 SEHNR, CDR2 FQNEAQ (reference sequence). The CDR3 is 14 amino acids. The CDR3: CASSQSRPVLEQYF.

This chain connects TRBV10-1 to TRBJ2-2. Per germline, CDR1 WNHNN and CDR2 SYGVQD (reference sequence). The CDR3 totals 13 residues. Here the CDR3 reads CASSDSYTGELFF.

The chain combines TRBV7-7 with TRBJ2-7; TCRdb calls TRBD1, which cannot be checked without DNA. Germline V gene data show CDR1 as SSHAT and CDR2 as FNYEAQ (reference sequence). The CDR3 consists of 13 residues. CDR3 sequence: CASGGQHLREQYF.

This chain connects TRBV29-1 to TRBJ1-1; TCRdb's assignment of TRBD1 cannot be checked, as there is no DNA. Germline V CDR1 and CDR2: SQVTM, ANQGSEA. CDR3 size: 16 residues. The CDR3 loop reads CSVEDPDGKENTEAFF.